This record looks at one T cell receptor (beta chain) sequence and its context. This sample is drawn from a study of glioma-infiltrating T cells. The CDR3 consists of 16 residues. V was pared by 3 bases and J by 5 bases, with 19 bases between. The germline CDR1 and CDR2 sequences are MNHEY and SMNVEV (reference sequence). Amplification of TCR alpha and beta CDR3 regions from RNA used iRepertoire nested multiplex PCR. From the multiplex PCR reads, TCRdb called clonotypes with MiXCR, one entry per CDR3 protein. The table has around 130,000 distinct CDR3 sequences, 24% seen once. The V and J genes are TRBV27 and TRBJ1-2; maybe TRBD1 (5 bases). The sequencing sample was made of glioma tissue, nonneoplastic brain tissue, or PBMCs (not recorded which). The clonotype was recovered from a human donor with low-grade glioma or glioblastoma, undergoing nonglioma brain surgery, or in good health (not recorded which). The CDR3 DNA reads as TGTGCCAGCAGTTTGGGTCGTCCCGGGGCCCTTTATGGCTACACCTTC. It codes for CASSLGRPGALYGYTF.